This is a list of T cell receptor beta chains from one sample in a study of blood T cell repertoires in COVID-19. Method: immunoSEQ multiplex PCR; TCRdb's copy keeps in-frame clones and lacks some. The table records about 170,000 clones, 83% of them present only once. Sequenced: peripheral blood. The receptor source for this set is a woman older than 75 with acute or convalescent COVID-19. The CDR3 runs from the conserved cysteine through the conserved F or W. A D gene is named only where the DNA matches it firmly. The size entry is marked missing in some rows and otherwise reads once, few, many or a size class.

V gene,D gene,clone size,J gene,CDR3 DNA,CDR3 protein
TRBV27,NA,few,TRBJ1-5,TGTGCCAGCAGTCCAAACCTGTCGGGGGTGGGGATCAATCAGCCCCAGCATTTT,CASSPNLSGVGINQPQHF
TRBV18,TRBD2,NA,TRBJ2-7,TGTGCCAGCTCCCCAACTAGCGGGGGGTCCTACGGCGAGCAGTACTTC,CASSPTSGGSYGEQYF
TRBV5-1,TRBD1,NA,TRBJ1-1,TGCGCCAGCAGCTTACTCACAGGGGTGAACACTGAAGCTTTCTTT,CASSLLTGVNTEAFF
TRBV2,TRBD1,NA,TRBJ2-5,TGTGCCAGCAAGAGGGGACAGGGAGAGACCCAGTACTTC,CASKRGQGETQYF
TRBV10-3,TRBD1,NA,TRBJ1-1,TGTGCCATCAGTGACAGGGGGCGCCGGAGCACTGAAGCTTTCTTT,CAISDRGRRSTEAFF
TRBV19,TRBD1,NA,TRBJ1-1,TGTGCCAGTAGTTTAGGGACAGGACTGAACACTGAAGCTTTCTTT,CASSLGTGLNTEAFF
TRBV2,TRBD1,NA,TRBJ2-2,TGTGCCAATGGACAGGGGGCTTTAAACGGGGAGCTGTTTTTT,CANGQGALNGELFF
TRBV19,NA,NA,TRBJ1-1,TGTGCCAGTAGTATTTGGAGGGATGGAGGCACTGAAGCTTTCTTT,CASSIWRDGGTEAFF
TRBV7-2,NA,NA,TRBJ1-2,TGTGCCAGCAGCACCGGACAGAACCACTATGGCTACACCTTC,CASSTGQNHYGYTF
TRBV7-2,TRBD2,NA,TRBJ2-5,TGTGCCAGCAGCTTGCCCGGGGGGGAGACCCAGTACTTC,CASSLPGGETQYF
TRBV30,TRBD1,few,TRBJ1-2,TGTGCCTGGAGACGGACAGGGGGCTCAAGTGGCTACACCTTC,CAWRRTGGSSGYTF
TRBV10-3,TRBD1,NA,TRBJ1-4,TGTGCCATCAGGACCGGGACAGATGAAAAACTGTTTTTT,CAIRTGTDEKLFF
TRBV9,NA,NA,TRBJ1-1,TGTGCCAGCAGCGTACAGGGCCAGATCACTGAAGCTTTCTTT,CASSVQGQITEAFF
TRBV7-6,NA,few,TRBJ2-5,TGTGCCAGCAGCTTAGTTGGGTCGGCGGTCCAAGGGACCCAGTACTTC,CASSLVGSAVQGTQYF
TRBV2,NA,once,TRBJ1-1,TGTGCCAGCAGTGTGACAGGGAACACTGAAGCTTTCTTT,CASSVTGNTEAFF
TRBV5-1,TRBD1,NA,TRBJ2-3,TGCGCCAGCAGCTTGGTAGAGGGGACAGGGGGCTCGGAAGATACGCAGTATTTT,CASSLVEGTGGSEDTQYF
TRBV7-2,NA,NA,TRBJ1-5,TGTGCCAGCAGCTTAGACAGGGACGGACAGCCCCAGCATTTT,CASSLDRDGQPQHF
TRBV19,TRBD2,once,TRBJ2-3,TGTGCCACCAGCGACTCTCTAGCGGGAGGGCCAGATACGCAGTATTTT,CATSDSLAGGPDTQYF
TRBV5-4,NA,NA,TRBJ1-1,TGTGCCAGCAGTGAGGACGGACAGATGAACACTGAAGCTTTCTTT,CASSEDGQMNTEAFF
TRBV19,TRBD1,NA,TRBJ1-3,TGTGCCAGTAGTAGGGACAGCCGCAACTCTGGAAACACCATATATTTT,CASSRDSRNSGNTIYF
TRBV29-1,NA,many,TRBJ1-1,TGCAGCGCCGTCACCGGTCCAATGAACACTGAAGCTTTCTTT,CSAVTGPMNTEAFF
TRBV28,NA,NA,TRBJ2-7,TGTGCCAGCAGTTCCGAGACAATCTACGAGCAGTACTTC,CASSSETIYEQYF
TRBV11-3,TRBD1,NA,TRBJ2-7,TGTGCCAGCAGCTTAGATGGTACAGGGGGGTACGAGCAGTACTTC,CASSLDGTGGYEQYF
TRBV19,TRBD1,NA,TRBJ2-7,TGTGCCAGTAGTATAACCGAACAGGGGACCTACGAGCAGTACTTC,CASSITEQGTYEQYF
TRBV27,TRBD1,NA,TRBJ1-4,TGTGCCAGCAGTTTTGGGGCCGACAATAAGGACAGGGGGCGGTATGCAACTAATGAAAAACTGTTTTTT,CASSFGADNKDRGRYATNEKLFF
TRBV7-9,NA,NA,TRBJ2-3,TGTGCCAGCAGCTTAGCCCAGAGGGGCACAGATACGCAGTATTTT,CASSLAQRGTDTQYF
TRBV18,NA,once,TRBJ1-2,TGTGCCAGCTCACCAAAAACAGGACACGGCTACACCTTC,CASSPKTGHGYTF
TRBV5-1,NA,NA,TRBJ1-2,TGCGCCAGCAGCTCAGGGGACGTGAGCTATGGCTACACCTTC,CASSSGDVSYGYTF
TRBV5-6,NA,NA,TRBJ1-2,TGTGCCAGCAGCTTGGGACTTTGGAACTATGGCTACACCTTC,CASSLGLWNYGYTF
TRBV18,TRBD2,NA,TRBJ2-7,TGTGCCAGCTCACCACCAAGCGGGAGTTACGAGCAGTACTTC,CASSPPSGSYEQYF
TRBV24-1,NA,NA,TRBJ2-2,TGTGCCACCAGTGTTACTGGGGGGACCGGGGAGCTGTTTTTT,CATSVTGGTGELFF
TRBV4-3,NA,NA,TRBJ1-1,TGCGCCAGCAGCCAAGAAGGTCCGGGAACCTTGAACACTGAAGCTTTCTTT,CASSQEGPGTLNTEAFF
TRBV19,NA,NA,TRBJ2-1,TGTGCCAGTGGCGAACCTAGAGGGAGGCCCAATGAGCAGTTCTTC,CASGEPRGRPNEQFF
TRBV6-2/TRBV6-3,TRBD1,NA,TRBJ2-7,TGTGCCAGCAGTTACTCCCCTGGACAGGGCTCCTACGAGCAGTACTTC,CASSYSPGQGSYEQYF
TRBV7-2,NA,NA,TRBJ2-3,TGTGCCAGCAGCTTGGACAGACGAGATACGCAGTATTTT,CASSLDRRDTQYF
TRBV2,TRBD2,NA,TRBJ2-1,TGTGCCAGCAGAGCCCGGGAGGCCTCCTACAATGAGCAGTTCTTC,CASRAREASYNEQFF
TRBV6-5,NA,NA,TRBJ1-2,TGTGCCAGCAGCCCCGGGAGAACTAATGGCTACACCTTC,CASSPGRTNGYTF
TRBV25-1,NA,NA,TRBJ1-2,TGTGCCAGCAGTGAATCCGGGTTTAACTATGGCTACACCTTC,CASSESGFNYGYTF
TRBV18,TRBD2,NA,TRBJ2-2,TGTGCCAGCTCACCAACGGGAGGGGACACCGGGGAGCTGTTTTTT,CASSPTGGDTGELFF
TRBV5-1,TRBD1,few,TRBJ2-5,TGCGCCAGCAGCTTGGCCCTCGGGACAGCACAAGAGACCCAGTACTTC,CASSLALGTAQETQYF
TRBV29-1,TRBD1,NA,TRBJ2-7,TGCAGCGTTAGCCGGACAGGGGCTTCCTACGAGCAGTACTTC,CSVSRTGASYEQYF
TRBV12-3/TRBV12-4,NA,NA,TRBJ2-7,TGTGCCAGCACCTCCCAGGGTTACGAGCAGTACTTC,CASTSQGYEQYF
TRBV6-2/TRBV6-3,TRBD1,NA,TRBJ2-7,TGTGCCAGCAGTTACTTAGACAGGGCCTACGAGCAGTACTTC,CASSYLDRAYEQYF
TRBV7-9,TRBD2,NA,TRBJ2-7,TGTGCCAGCAGCTCGCCTCCGACTAGCGGGAGGATTATCGACGAGCAGTACTTC,CASSSPPTSGRIIDEQYF
TRBV7-8,NA,NA,TRBJ2-2,TGTGCCAGCAGCCCCCGGACAGCCAGGGAGCTGTTTTTT,CASSPRTARELFF
TRBV5-1,TRBD1,NA,TRBJ2-2,TGCGCCAGCGTCCGGGACAGGGGGATCGGGGAGCTGTTTTTT,CASVRDRGIGELFF
TRBV10-3,TRBD2,NA,TRBJ2-3,TGTGCCTCGTCGACTAGCGGGGGCACAGATACGCAGTATTTT,CASSTSGGTDTQYF
TRBV19,NA,NA,TRBJ2-1,TGTGCCAGTAGCCCGCTCGGTCTCTTCAATGAGCAGTTCTTC,CASSPLGLFNEQFF
TRBV7-9,NA,NA,TRBJ1-5,TGTGCCAGCAGCTTTGGGGGAGGCCAGCCCCAGCATTTT,CASSFGGGQPQHF
TRBV5-1,NA,NA,TRBJ2-3,TGCGCCAGCAGCTTGAGTGTGCAGTCAGATACGCAGTATTTT,CASSLSVQSDTQYF
TRBV24-1,NA,NA,TRBJ1-2,TGTGCCACCAGTGTCGACAGATACTATGGCTACACCTTC,CATSVDRYYGYTF
TRBV19,NA,NA,TRBJ1-1,TGTGCCAGTAGAACAACCCGGGACACGGTTGAAGCTTTCTTT,CASRTTRDTVEAFF
TRBV3-1/TRBV3-2,NA,NA,TRBJ2-3,TGTGCCAGCAGCCAAGATCCTCATACGCAGTATTTT,CASSQDPHTQYF
TRBV6-5,NA,NA,TRBJ1-5,TGTGCCAGCAGTCCCCGGGAGGGGGGGCAGCCCCAGCATTTT,CASSPREGGQPQHF
TRBV19,NA,NA,TRBJ1-5,TGTGCCAGTAGTGTTATCGGGTACAATCAGCCCCAGCATTTT,CASSVIGYNQPQHF
TRBV11-3,TRBD1,NA,TRBJ1-6,TGTGCCAGCAGCTTAGATTCTACAGGGGGCTCACCCCTCCACTTT,CASSLDSTGGSPLHF
TRBV5-1,TRBD1,NA,TRBJ2-1,TGCGCCAGCAGCTCGTCCCGGGACAGGGGCCTCTCCTACAATGAGCAGTTCTTC,CASSSSRDRGLSYNEQFF
TRBV6-5,NA,few,TRBJ1-3,TGTGCCAGCAGTTCGACAGGCTCTGGAAACACCATATATTTT,CASSSTGSGNTIYF
TRBV5-1,NA,NA,TRBJ2-3,TGCGCCAGCAGCCCGGGTCGGCAGGGGTTCACAGATACGCAGTATTTT,CASSPGRQGFTDTQYF